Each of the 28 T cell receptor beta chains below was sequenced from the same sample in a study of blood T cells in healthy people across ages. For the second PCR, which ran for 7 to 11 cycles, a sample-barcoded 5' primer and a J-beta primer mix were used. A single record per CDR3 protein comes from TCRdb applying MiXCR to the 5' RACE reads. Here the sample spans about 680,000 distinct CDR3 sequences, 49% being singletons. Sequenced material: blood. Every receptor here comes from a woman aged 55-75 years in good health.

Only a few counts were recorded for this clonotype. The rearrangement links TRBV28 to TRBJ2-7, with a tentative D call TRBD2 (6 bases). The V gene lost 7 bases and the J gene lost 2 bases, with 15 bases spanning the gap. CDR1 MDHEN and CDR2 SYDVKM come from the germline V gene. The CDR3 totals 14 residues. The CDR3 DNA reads TGTGCCAGCAAGACGACGGGGGTAGCCTACGAGCAGTACTTC. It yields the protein CASKTTGVAYEQYF.

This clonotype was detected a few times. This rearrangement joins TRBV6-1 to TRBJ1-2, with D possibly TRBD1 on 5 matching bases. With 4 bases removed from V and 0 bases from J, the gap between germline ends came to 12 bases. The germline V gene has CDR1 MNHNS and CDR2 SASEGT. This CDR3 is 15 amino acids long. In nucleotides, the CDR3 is TGTGCCAGCAGTGTGACAGCTTTTTCTAACTATGGCTACACCTTC. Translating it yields CASSVTAFSNYGYTF.

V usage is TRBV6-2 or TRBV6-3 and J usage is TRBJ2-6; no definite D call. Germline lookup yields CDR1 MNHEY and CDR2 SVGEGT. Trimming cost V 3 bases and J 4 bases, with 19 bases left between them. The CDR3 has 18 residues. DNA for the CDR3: TGTGCCAGCAGTTATCGGTACACCCCTCTGTCAGGGGCCAACGTCCTGACTTTC. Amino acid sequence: CASSYRYTPLSGANVLTF.

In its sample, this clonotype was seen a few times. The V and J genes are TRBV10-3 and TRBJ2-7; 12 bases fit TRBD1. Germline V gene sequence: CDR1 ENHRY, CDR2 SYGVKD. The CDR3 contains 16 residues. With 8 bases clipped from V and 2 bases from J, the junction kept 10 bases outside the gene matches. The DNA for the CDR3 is TGTGCCATCGGTCCGGGACAGGGGGCTACCCCCTACGAGCAGTACTTC. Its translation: CAIGPGQGATPYEQYF.

CDR3 amino acids: CASSLWGENIQYF. In DNA form, the CDR3 reads TGTGCCAGCAGCTTATGGGGGGAAAACATTCAGTACTTC. The chain joins TRBV7-9 to TRBJ2-4; weak D call: TRBD2 (6 bases). CDR1 SEHNR and CDR2 FQNEAQ come from the germline V gene (reference sequence). Between the trimmed V and J ends, which lost 2 bases and 5 bases, there was a span of 7 bases. This CDR3 is built from 13 residues.

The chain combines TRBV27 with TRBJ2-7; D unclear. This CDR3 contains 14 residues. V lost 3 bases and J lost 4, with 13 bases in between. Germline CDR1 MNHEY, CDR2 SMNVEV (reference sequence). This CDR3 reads CASSFGSLDYEQYF. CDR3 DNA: TGTGCCAGCAGTTTTGGGTCCCTCGATTACGAGCAGTACTTC.

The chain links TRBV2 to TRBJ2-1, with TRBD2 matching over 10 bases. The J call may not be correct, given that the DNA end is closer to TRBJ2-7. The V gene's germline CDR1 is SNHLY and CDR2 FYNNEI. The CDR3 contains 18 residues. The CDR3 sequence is CASSSPGLATFSYNEQYF. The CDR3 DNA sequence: TGTGCCAGCAGTTCCCCGGGACTAGCGACATTCTCCTACAATGAGCAGTACTTC.

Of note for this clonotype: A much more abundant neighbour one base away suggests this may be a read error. The CDR3 is CARHPGGAGNYGYTF. CDR3 sequence (DNA): TGTGCCCGGCATCCAGGGGGCGCAGGGAACTATGGCTACACCTTC. The V and J genes are TRBV10-3 and TRBJ1-2; 8 nucleotides line up with TRBD1. Unmatched junction bases numbered 13, after V lost 11 bases and J lost 2 bases. Germline V gene lookup returns CDR1 ENHRY and CDR2 SYGVKD. CDR3 length: 15 residues.

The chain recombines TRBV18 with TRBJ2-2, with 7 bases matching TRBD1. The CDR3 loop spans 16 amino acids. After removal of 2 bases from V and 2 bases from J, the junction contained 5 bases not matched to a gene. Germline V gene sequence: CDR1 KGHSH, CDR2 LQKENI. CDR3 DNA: TGTGCCAGCTCACCATACAGGGGCGACAACACCGGGGAGCTGTTTTTT. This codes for CASSPYRGDNTGELFF.

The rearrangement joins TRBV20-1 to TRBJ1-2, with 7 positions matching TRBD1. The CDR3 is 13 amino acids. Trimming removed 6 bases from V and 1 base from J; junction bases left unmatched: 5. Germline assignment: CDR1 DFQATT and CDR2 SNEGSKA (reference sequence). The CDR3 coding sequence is TGCAGTGCAGGGGACAGCCTTAACTATGGCTACACCTTC. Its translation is CSAGDSLNYGYTF.

The CDR3: CAIKPGLAGDNEQYF. As DNA, the CDR3 is TGTGCCATCAAACCGGGACTAGCGGGAGACAACGAGCAGTACTTC. The chain links TRBV10-3 to TRBJ2-7; 14 bases line up with TRBD2. Germline CDR1 and CDR2: ENHRY and SYGVKD. This CDR3 has 15 residues. V was clipped by 7 bases and J by 5 bases; unmatched bases: 7.

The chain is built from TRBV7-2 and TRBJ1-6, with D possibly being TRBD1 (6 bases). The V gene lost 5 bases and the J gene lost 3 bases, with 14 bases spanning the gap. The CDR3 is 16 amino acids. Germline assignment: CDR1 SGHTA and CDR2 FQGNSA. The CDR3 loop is CASSPGDRHYNSPLHF. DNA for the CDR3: TGTGCCAGCAGCCCGGGCGACAGGCACTATAATTCACCCCTCCACTTT.

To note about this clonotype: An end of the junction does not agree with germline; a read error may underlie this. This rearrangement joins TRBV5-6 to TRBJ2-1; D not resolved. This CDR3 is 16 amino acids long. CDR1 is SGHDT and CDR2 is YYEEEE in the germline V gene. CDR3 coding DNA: TGTGCCAGCAGCTTGTTTGCGTTAAGCTCCCACAATGAGCAGTTCTTC. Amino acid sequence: CASSLFALSSHNEQFF.

The CDR3 DNA sequence: TGTGCCAGCCGTAGCGGGAGAGTTAATGAGCAGTACTTC. Translating gives CASRSGRVNEQYF. The chain employs TRBV27 and TRBJ2-1; 9 bases align to TRBD2. The J call may be incorrect, as the DNA end agrees better with TRBJ2-7. The germline gives CDR1 MNHEY, CDR2 SMNVEV (reference sequence). There are 13 residues in the CDR3.

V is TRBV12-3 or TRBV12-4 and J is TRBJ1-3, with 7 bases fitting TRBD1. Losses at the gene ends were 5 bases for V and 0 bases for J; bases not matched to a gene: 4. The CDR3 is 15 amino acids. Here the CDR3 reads CASSPWTGSGNTIYF. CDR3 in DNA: TGTGCCAGCAGTCCCTGGACAGGCTCTGGAAACACCATATATTTT.

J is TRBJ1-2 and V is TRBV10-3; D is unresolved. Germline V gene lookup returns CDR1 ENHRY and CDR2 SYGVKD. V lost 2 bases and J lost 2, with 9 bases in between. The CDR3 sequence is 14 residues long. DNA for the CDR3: TGTGCCATCAGTGAGGGGGAACAGAACTATGGCTACACCTTC. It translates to CAISEGEQNYGYTF.

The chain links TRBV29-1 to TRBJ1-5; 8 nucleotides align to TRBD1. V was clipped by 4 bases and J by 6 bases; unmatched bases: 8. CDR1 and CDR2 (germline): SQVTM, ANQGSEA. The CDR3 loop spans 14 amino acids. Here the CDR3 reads CSVGGRGLGQPQHF. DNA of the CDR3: TGCAGCGTTGGCGGCAGGGGGCTTGGTCAGCCCCAGCATTTT.

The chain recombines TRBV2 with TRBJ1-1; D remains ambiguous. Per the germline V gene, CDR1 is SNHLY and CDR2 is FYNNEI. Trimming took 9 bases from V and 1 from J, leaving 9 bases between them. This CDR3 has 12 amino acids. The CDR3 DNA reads TGTGCCAGTGTTGTAAGGAACACTGAAGCTTTCTTT. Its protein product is CASVVRNTEAFF.

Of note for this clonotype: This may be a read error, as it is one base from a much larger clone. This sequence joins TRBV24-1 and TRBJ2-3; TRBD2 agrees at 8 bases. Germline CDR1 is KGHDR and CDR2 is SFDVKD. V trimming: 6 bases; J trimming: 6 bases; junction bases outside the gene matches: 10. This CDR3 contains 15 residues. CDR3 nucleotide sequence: TGTGCCACCAGTCCGAGCGGGAGTGGGAGTGATACGCAGTATTTT. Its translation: CATSPSGSGSDTQYF.

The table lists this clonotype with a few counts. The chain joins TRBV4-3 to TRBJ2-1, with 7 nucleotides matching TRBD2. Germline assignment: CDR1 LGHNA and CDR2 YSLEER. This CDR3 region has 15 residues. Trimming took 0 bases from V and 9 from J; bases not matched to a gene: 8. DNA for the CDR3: TGCGCCAGCAGCCAAGATGCCCGACTAGCCGGTGAGCAGTTCTTC. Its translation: CASSQDARLAGEQFF.

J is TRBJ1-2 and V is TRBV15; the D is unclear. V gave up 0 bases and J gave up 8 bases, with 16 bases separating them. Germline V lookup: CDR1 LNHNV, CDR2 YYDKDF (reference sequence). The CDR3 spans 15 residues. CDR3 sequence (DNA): TGTGCCACCAGCAGAGATTTGGGCGGCGGGCAGGGCTACACCTTC. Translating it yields CATSRDLGGGQGYTF.

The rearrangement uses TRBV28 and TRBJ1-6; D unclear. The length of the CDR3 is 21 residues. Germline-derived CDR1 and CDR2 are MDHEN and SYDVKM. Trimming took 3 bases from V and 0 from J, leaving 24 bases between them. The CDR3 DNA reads TGTGCCAGCAGTTTTTGTATAGGAGAGTGTCGGTGTATCTCCTATAATTCACCCCTCCACTTT. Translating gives CASSFCIGECRCISYNSPLHF.

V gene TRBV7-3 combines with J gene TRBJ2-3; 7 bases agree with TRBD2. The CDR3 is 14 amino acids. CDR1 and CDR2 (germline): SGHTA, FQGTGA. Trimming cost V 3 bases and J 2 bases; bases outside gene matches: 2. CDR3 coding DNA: TGTGCCAGCAGCTTTAGCGGGTACACAGATACGCAGTATTTT. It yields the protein CASSFSGYTDTQYF.

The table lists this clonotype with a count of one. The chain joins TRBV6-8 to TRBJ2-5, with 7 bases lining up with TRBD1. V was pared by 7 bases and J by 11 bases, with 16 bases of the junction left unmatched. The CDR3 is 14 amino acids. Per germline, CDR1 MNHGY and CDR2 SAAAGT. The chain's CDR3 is CASNYRDSNNEQYF. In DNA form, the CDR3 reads TGTGCCAGCAACTACCGGGACAGTAACAATGAGCAGTACTTC.

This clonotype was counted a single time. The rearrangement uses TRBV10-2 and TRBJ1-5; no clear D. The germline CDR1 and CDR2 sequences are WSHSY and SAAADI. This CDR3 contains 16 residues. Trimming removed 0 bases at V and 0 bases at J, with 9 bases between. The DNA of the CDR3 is TGCGCCAGCAGTGAGTCTTTGGGGTATAGCAATCAGCCCCAGCATTTT. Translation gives CASSESLGYSNQPQHF.

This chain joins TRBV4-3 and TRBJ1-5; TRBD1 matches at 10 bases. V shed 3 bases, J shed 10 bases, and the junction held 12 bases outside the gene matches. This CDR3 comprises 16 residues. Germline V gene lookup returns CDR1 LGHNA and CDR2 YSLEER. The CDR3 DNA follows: TGCGCCAGCAGCCAGTCAAGCGGGACAGGGGAATCTCCCCAGCATTTT. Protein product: CASSQSSGTGESPQHF.

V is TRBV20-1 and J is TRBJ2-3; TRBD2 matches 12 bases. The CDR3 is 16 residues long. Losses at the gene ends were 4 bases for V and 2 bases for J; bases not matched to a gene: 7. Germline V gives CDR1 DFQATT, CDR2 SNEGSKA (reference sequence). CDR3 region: CSAKIRLAGVTDTQYF. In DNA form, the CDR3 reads TGCAGTGCTAAAATTAGACTAGCGGGAGTCACAGATACGCAGTATTTT.

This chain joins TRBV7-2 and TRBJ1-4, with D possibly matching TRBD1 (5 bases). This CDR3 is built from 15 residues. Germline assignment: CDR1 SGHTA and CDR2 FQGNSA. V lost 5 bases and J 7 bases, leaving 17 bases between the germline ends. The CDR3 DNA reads TGTGCCAGCAGCCCCTTTGCTGGGGGAGGTGAAAAACTGTTTTTT. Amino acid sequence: CASSPFAGGGEKLFF. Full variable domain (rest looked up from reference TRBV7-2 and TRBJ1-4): GAGVSQSPSNKVTEKGKDVELRCDPISGHTALYWYRQSLGQGLEFLIYFQGNSAPDKSGLPSDRFSAERTGGSVSTLTIQRTQQEDSAVYLCASSPFAGGGEKLFFGSGTQLSVL.